Many counts were recorded for the clone carrying this TCR beta chain. Its antigen is currently unknown. The CDR3 is 11 amino acids. Trimming stripped 6 bases from V and 3 bases from J, with 6 bases between. The germline gives CDR1 MNHEY, CDR2 SVGAGI. TCRdb recomputed calls from the 5' RACE reads with MiXCR, one row per CDR3 protein. The table includes 200,000 to 300,000 distinct CDR3 sequences, 10% detected once. The data were taken from a study of CD8 T cells in ankylosing spondylitis. Findings and limits, study-wide: From matched ankylosing spondylitis synovial fluid, disease-linked clones were reportedly recovered at significantly enriched levels. In the blood and synovial fluid of reactive arthritis, some motif variants had been previously reported. A TCR beta motif made of eight highly homologous variants seemed typical of ankylosing spondylitis blood.

Material for sequencing was blood, either unsorted or a sorted T cell fraction (not recorded which). This receptor was identified in a male donor with ankylosing spondylitis or in good health (not recorded which). The chain employs TRBV6-5 and TRBJ2-7; no definite D call. The CDR3 loop reads CASSLNYEQYF. The CDR3 DNA reads as TGTGCCAGCAGCCTGAACTACGAGCAGTACTTC.